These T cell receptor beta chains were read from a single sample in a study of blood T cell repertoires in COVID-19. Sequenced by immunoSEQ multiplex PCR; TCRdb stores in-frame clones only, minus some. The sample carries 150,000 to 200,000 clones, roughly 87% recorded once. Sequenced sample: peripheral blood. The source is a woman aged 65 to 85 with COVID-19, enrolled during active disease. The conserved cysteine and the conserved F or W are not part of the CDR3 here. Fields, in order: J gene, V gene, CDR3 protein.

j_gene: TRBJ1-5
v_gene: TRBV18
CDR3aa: ASSLQGLNNQPQH

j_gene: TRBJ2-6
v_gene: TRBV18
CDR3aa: ASSPNRVGANVLT

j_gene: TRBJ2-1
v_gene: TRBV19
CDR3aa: ASINRGDPYNEQF

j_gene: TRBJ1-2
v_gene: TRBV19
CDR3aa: ASAPGQRRYGYT

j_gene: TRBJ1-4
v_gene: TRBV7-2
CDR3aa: ASSTDRGDEKLF

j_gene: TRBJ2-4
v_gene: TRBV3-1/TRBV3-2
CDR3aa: ASSRSGNIQY

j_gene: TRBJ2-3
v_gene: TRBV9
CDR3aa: ASSVGERAATDTQY

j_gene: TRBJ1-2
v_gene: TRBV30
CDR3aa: AWRDRDHYGYT

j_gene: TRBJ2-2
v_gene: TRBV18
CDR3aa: ASSPRTGDTGELF

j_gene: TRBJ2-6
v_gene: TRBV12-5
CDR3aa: ASGLLGASGANVLT

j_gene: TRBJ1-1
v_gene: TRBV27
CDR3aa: ASSRRGAQTEAF

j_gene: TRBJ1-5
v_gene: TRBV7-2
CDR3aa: ASSFNNQPQH

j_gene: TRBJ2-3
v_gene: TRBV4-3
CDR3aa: ASSQSGLPTDTQY

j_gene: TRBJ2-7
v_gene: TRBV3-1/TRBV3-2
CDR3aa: ASSPGLAGPYEQY

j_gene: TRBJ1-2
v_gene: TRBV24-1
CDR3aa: ATSPGGGGINYGYT

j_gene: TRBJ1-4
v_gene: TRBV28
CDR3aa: ASSFRPEKLF

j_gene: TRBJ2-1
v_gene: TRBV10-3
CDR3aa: ATRRSGEGYNEQF

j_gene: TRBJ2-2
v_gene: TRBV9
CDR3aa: ASSVGLAGVTGELF

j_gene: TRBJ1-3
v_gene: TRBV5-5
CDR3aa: ASSFLLGSSGNTIY

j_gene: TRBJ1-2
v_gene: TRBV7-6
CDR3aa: ASSLPTGESQNYGYT

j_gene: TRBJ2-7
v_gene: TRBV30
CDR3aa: AWSKSGSYEQY

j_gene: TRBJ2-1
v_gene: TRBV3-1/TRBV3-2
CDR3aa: ASSQETAGGSNEQF

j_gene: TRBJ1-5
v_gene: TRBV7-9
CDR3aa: ASSSGSTSNQPQH

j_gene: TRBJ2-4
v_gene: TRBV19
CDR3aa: ASSPGQGAMDGKNIQY

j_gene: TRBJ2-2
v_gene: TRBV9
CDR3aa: ASSGPGQGHPTGELF

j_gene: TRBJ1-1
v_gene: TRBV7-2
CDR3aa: ASSRAGQLNTEAF

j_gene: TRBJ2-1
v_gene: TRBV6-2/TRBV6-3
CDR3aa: ASSLIGTGGLEQF

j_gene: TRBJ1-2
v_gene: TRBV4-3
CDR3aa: ASSQGLRGSQAGYT

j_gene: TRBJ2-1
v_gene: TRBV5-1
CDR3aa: ASSIGLAGTSYNEQF

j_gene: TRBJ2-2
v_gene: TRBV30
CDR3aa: AWGGGGTGELF

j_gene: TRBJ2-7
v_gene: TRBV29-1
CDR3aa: STRNGLGEQY

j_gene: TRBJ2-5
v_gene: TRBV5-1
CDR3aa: ASSLAPRLAGVGETQY

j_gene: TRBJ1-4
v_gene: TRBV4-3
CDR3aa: ASSPSGGLNEKLF

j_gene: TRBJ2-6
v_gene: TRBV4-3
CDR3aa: ASSRGRVGGANVLT

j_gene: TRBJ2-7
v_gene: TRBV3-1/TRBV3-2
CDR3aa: ASSQVSNVEQY

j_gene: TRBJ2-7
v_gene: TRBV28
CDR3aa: ASRISGSGAPGGY

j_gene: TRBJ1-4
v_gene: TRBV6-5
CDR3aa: ASSPSPNEKLF

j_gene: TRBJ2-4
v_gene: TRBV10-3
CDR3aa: ATRGTDSWTKNIQY

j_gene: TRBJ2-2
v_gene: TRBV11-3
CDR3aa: ASSAGQFTGELF

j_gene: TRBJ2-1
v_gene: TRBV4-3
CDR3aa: ASSHSGRASDEQF

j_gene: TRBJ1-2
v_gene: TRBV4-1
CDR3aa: ASSPSGGRDYGYT

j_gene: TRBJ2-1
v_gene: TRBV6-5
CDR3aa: ASSYPEGSIFLQF

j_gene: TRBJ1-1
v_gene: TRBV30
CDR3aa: AWQGQMNTEAF

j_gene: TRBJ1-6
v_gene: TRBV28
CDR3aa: ARLFRDREYSPLH

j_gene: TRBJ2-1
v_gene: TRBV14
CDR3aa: ASSWGQPYNEQF

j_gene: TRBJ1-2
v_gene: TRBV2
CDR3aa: ASRATGANYGYT

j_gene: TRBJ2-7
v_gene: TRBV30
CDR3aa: AWREGRGVDL

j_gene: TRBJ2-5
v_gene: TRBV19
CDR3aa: ASRRAGGLETQY